This TCR beta chain was captured by sequencing in a study of cytomegalovirus exposure and HLA in healthy donors. Trimming took 5 bases from V and 6 from J, leaving 16 bases between them. The CDR3 spans 14 residues. Germline-derived CDR1 and CDR2 are LNHDA and SQIVND (reference sequence). In the PCR, 60 Vbeta and 13 Jbeta primers were used. Libraries were prepared by immunoSEQ multiplex PCR; TCRdb keeps only in-frame clonotypes and omits some of them. The sample spans roughly 150,000 clones; the ten largest clones claim around 1.5%. Notes on the study in general: The authors listed roughly 150 TCR beta chains as cytomegalovirus-associated.

Of note for this clone: Its matching antigen is unknown.

This clonotype was obtained from a woman aged 45-59 years in good health and CMV-seronegative. This rearrangement joins TRBV19 to TRBJ1-1; possibly TRBD1 for D (6 bases). Sequencing was performed on PBMCs. The CDR3 spells CASSWPRGSAEAFF. For the CDR3, the DNA is TGTGCCAGTAGTTGGCCCAGGGGAAGCGCTGAAGCTTTCTTT.